The 5 T cell receptor beta chains below come from one sample, sequenced in a study of blood T cell repertoires in COVID-19. Assay: immunoSEQ multiplex PCR; the TCRdb copy retains only in-frame clones and omits some. There are over 300,000 clones in the sample; over 75% occur only once, and approximately 9.8% lies in the top ten. The sample taken for sequencing was PBMCs or T cells enriched from blood (not recorded which). The receptors originated from a woman aged 40 to 50 who had recovered from COVID-19.

This clone appeared a few times. J is TRBJ2-1 and V is TRBV7-9; D is uncertain. There are 15 residues in the CDR3. Germline V gene sequence: CDR1 SEHNR, CDR2 FQNEAQ (reference sequence). V was cut by 0 bases and J by 7 bases, with 13 bases left in between. The CDR3 sequence: CASSLAPRFDNEQFF. As DNA, the CDR3 is TGTGCCAGCAGCTTAGCCCCCAGATTTGATAATGAGCAGTTCTTC.

The chain carries TRBV5-1 and TRBJ2-7; TRBD2 is a possible D gene (5 bases). Germline-derived CDR1 and CDR2 are SGHRS and YFSETQ. The CDR3 covers 14 residues. Trimming removed 0 bases from V and 5 bases from J, with 12 bases in between. The CDR3 DNA sequence: TGCGCCAGCAGCTTGGATACTGCCGGGGACGAGCAGTACTTC. Its protein is CASSLDTAGDEQYF.

The CDR3 is CATSDAPGLSRDNEQFF. The DNA for the CDR3 is TGTGCCACCAGTGATGCCCCGGGACTATCGCGGGACAATGAGCAGTTCTTC. The chain is built from TRBV24-1 and TRBJ2-1, with TRBD2 identical over 7 bases. The V segment lost 3 bases and the J segment 5 bases; nucleotides outside the gene matches: 12. CDR1 KGHDR and CDR2 SFDVKD come from the germline V gene. This CDR3 is 17 amino acids long.

The chain has TRBV28 and TRBJ1-1; tentative D call: TRBD1 (6 bases). V was clipped by 0 bases and J by 5 bases, with 13 bases between them. The CDR3 loop spans 15 amino acids. Germline assignment: CDR1 MDHEN and CDR2 SYDVKM. The CDR3 sequence: CASSLWTGGGTEAFF. CDR3 nucleotide sequence: TGTGCCAGCAGTTTATGGACAGGCGGGGGTACTGAAGCTTTCTTT.

V is TRBV28 and J is TRBJ2-3, with 9 nucleotides matching TRBD2. With V trimmed by 8 bases and J by 1 base, 7 bases remained unmatched. Germline CDR1 and CDR2: MDHEN and SYDVKM. This CDR3 contains 15 residues. CDR3 region: CASSSGGPRTDTQYF. The CDR3 DNA follows: TGTGCCAGCTCCAGCGGGGGGCCACGCACAGATACGCAGTATTTT.